These 30 T cell receptor beta chains were all obtained from the same sample, sequenced in a study of PD-1 blockade in classical Hodgkin lymphoma. Time point in this sample: cycle 4 day 1 (C4D1), after 6 weeks of nivolumab. Relapse was seen in all patients after autologous stem cell transplantation, and brentuximab vedotin exposure was variable. This table comes from immunoSEQ multiplex PCR, and its TCRdb copy is limited to in-frame clones, with some not included. The data show approximately 100,000 clones, approximately 86% seen once. Sequences were derived from peripheral blood mononuclear cells (PBMCs), sampled before the fourth cycle of nivolumab. Source of these receptors: a human donor with classical Hodgkin lymphoma.

CDR3 in amino acids: CASSLSSGGSDTQYF. The CDR3 region has the DNA TGCGCCAGCAGCTTGTCGTCAGGGGGCTCAGATACGCAGTATTTT. The chain is built from TRBV5-1 and TRBJ2-3, with 8 bases aligning to TRBD1. Germline loops: CDR1 SGHRS, CDR2 YFSETQ. After removal of 1 base from V and 4 bases from J, the junction contained 5 bases not matched to a gene. The CDR3 extends over 15 amino acids.

Only a few counts were recorded for this clone. The chain recombines TRBV11-2 with TRBJ2-2; the match to TRBD2 covers 9 bases. The CDR3 loop spans 18 amino acids. Trimming took 3 bases from V and 0 from J; bases not matched to a gene: 8. Per the germline V gene, CDR1 is SGHAT and CDR2 is FQNNGV. CDR3 in amino acids: CASSLFSGSRSNTGELFF. In DNA, the CDR3 is TGTGCCAGCAGCTTGTTTAGCGGGAGCAGGTCGAACACCGGGGAGCTGTTTTTT.

The gene calls are TRBV2 and TRBJ2-7; 15 bases line up with TRBD2. The CDR3 loop spans 14 amino acids. Looked up from germline, CDR1 is SNHLY and CDR2 is FYNNEI. The ends lost 4 bases at V and 6 bases at J; junction bases unmatched: 1. The CDR3: CASSAGLAGGEQYF. For the CDR3, the DNA is TGTGCCAGCAGTGCGGGACTAGCGGGAGGCGAGCAGTACTTC.

The V and J genes are TRBV19 and TRBJ1-1; D gene unclear. V lost 3 bases, J lost 1 base, and 0 bases lay in between. Germline V gene data show CDR1 as LNHDA and CDR2 as SQIVND (reference sequence). The CDR3 loop spans 11 amino acids. This chain's CDR3 is CASSMNTEAFF. The CDR3, as DNA: TGTGCCAGTAGTATGAACACTGAAGCTTTCTTT.

This chain connects TRBV11-3 to TRBJ2-5; D is perhaps TRBD1 (5 bases). The CDR3 spans 14 residues. Germline CDR1 reads SGHNT; CDR2 reads YENEEA. V was clipped by 1 base and J by 1 base, with 7 bases between them. The CDR3 region is CASSLGGVQETQYF. The CDR3 nucleotides are TGTGCCAGCAGCTTAGGGGGCGTCCAAGAGACCCAGTACTTC.

This chain connects TRBV28 to TRBJ2-7; 10 positions agree with TRBD2. Germline V gene lookup returns CDR1 MDHEN and CDR2 SYDVKM. Trimming took 6 bases from V and 3 from J; bases not matched to a gene: 8. The CDR3 contains 15 residues. This CDR3 reads CASRASTSGNYEQYF. The DNA of the CDR3 is TGTGCCAGCAGGGCCAGCACTAGCGGGAACTACGAGCAGTACTTC.

This chain connects TRBV7-9 to TRBJ2-5, with D perhaps given as TRBD1 or TRBD2 (5 bases each). CDR1 is SEHNR, CDR2 FQNEAQ, per germline (reference sequence). The CDR3 consists of 16 residues. Trimming stripped 3 bases from V and 4 bases from J, with 18 bases between. The CDR3 DNA reads TGTGCCAGCAGCTTCGAGAGGGGAGTTGGGAGAGAGACCCAGTACTTC. Amino acids: CASSFERGVGRETQYF. Full variable domain (rest looked up from reference TRBV7-9 and TRBJ2-5): DTGVSQNPRHKITKRGQNVTFRCDPISEHNRLYWYRQTLGQGPEFLTYFQNEAQLEKSRLLSDRFSAERPKGSFSTLEIQRTEQGDSAMYLCASSFERGVGRETQYFGPGTRLLVL.

Only a few counts were recorded for this clone. J is TRBJ1-4 and V is TRBV5-1, with D perhaps matching TRBD1 (6 bases). The CDR3 totals 15 residues. Germline V gene sequence: CDR1 SGHRS, CDR2 YFSETQ. Trimming cost V 1 base and J 4 bases, with 11 bases left between them. CDR3 amino acids: CASSLSGTSNEKLFF. DNA for the CDR3: TGCGCCAGCAGCTTGTCCGGGACAAGTAATGAAAAACTGTTTTTT.

The chain employs TRBV6-1 and TRBJ1-5; the D gene is possibly TRBD1 (6 bases). The CDR3 is 13 amino acids. Germline assignment: CDR1 MNHNS and CDR2 SASEGT. Trimming removed 4 bases at V and 5 bases at J, with 9 bases between. Here the CDR3 DNA reads TGTGCCAGCAGTGTAGGGGGTGATCAGCCCCAGCATTTT. The encoded protein is CASSVGGDQPQHF.

The chain uses TRBV29-1 and TRBJ2-1; no clear D. The CDR3 sequence is 11 residues long. Per the germline V gene, CDR1 is SQVTM and CDR2 is ANQGSEA. V was clipped by 4 bases and J by 7 bases, with 8 bases between them. The CDR3 sequence is CSVVRLNEQFF. CDR3 nucleotides: TGCAGCGTTGTTAGATTGAATGAGCAGTTCTTC.

The chain couples TRBV28 to TRBJ2-1, with D perhaps assigned TRBD1 or TRBD2 (5 bases each). CDR1 and CDR2 (germline): MDHEN, SYDVKM. This CDR3 spans 15 amino acids. Trimming cost V 3 bases and J 2 bases, with 11 bases left between them. This CDR3 reads CASSFPGPPYNEQFF. CDR3 nucleotide sequence: TGTGCCAGCAGTTTTCCGGGACCCCCCTACAATGAGCAGTTCTTC. Combining the CDR3 with reference TRBV28 and TRBJ2-1 gives the whole variable domain DVKVTQSSRYLVKRTGEKVFLECVQDMDHENMFWYRQDPGLGLRLIYFSYDVKMKEKGDIPEGYSVSREKKERFSLILESASTNQTSMYLCASSFPGPPYNEQFFGPGTRLTVL.

V gene TRBV29-1 combines with J gene TRBJ2-3; the D gene is possibly TRBD1 (6 bases). Trimming removed 5 bases at V and 5 bases at J, with 20 bases between. Germline V lookup: CDR1 SQVTM, CDR2 ANQGSEA. CDR3 length equals 15 residues. The CDR3 is CSVTTGIPTGDTQYF. In DNA, the CDR3 is TGCAGCGTTACCACAGGGATCCCTACCGGAGATACGCAGTATTTT.

The chain joins TRBV5-1 to TRBJ2-1; TRBD2 agrees at 7 bases. Germline CDR1 SGHRS, CDR2 YFSETQ. The CDR3 extends over 14 amino acids. J lost 7 bases, V lost 4 bases, and 8 bases had no gene match. The CDR3 is CASSREVLGNEQFF. In DNA form, the CDR3 reads TGCGCCAGCAGCCGGGAGGTCCTTGGGAATGAGCAGTTCTTC.

This clone was observed a handful of times. This chain connects TRBV6-5 to TRBJ1-5; D ambiguous. CDR1 is MNHEY, CDR2 SVGAGI, per germline. V lost 6 bases, J lost 6 bases, and 12 bases lay in between. CDR3 length: 13 amino acids. DNA for the CDR3: TGTGCCAGCAGCTACGGGATGCTTCAGCCCCAGCATTTT. This sequence encodes CASSYGMLQPQHF.

The V and J genes are TRBV19 and TRBJ1-4; TRBD1 is a possible D gene (6 bases). Trimming took 1 base from V and 4 from J, leaving 13 bases between them. The germline V gene has CDR1 LNHDA and CDR2 SQIVND (reference sequence). This CDR3 region has 16 residues. This chain's CDR3 is CASSIGPGQINEKLFF. For the CDR3, the DNA is TGTGCCAGTAGTATAGGACCGGGACAAATTAATGAAAAACTGTTTTTT.

The genes are TRBV28 and TRBJ1-1, with TRBD1 matching 10 bases. This CDR3 is built from 12 residues. Germline V lookup: CDR1 MDHEN, CDR2 SYDVKM. J gave up 7 bases and V 6 bases, and 2 bases lay outside the gene matches. CDR3 in amino acids: CASRTGGSEAFF. CDR3 bases: TGTGCCAGCAGGACAGGGGGCAGTGAAGCTTTCTTT.

The V call is TRBV10-3, the J call TRBJ2-6; the match to TRBD1 covers 9 bases. The germline V gene encodes CDR1 ENHRY and CDR2 SYGVKD. This CDR3 contains 16 residues. J was trimmed by 2 bases and V by 6 bases; bases with no gene match: 5. This chain's CDR3 is CAISRDRVTGANVLTF. For the CDR3, the DNA is TGTGCCATCAGCCGGGACAGGGTAACTGGGGCCAACGTCCTGACTTTC.

The chain recombines TRBV21-1 with TRBJ1-4. TRBV21-1 is listed as a pseudogene. The CDR3 covers 15 residues. The CDR3 loop is CASRLIGGSNEKLFF. The CDR3 DNA sequence: TGTGCCAGCAGACTCATAGGGGGGTCTAACGAAAAACTGTTTTTT.

This clone was observed a single time. This rearrangement joins TRBV10-1 to TRBJ2-7; D not certain. Germline CDR1 is WNHNN and CDR2 is SYGVQD (reference sequence). V gave up 8 bases and J gave up 4 bases, with 24 bases separating them. The CDR3 is 16 residues long. In DNA, the CDR3 is TGCGCCAGCCGATTGGGCCGGCCCCTAATTTGTTACGAGCAGTACTTC. Translating it yields CASRLGRPLICYEQYF.

CDR3 nucleotide sequence: TGTGCCAGCAGCTTGGCCAGGGCTGCCAGGGTGGGAGAAAAACTGTTTTTT. This codes for CASSLARAARVGEKLFF. V gene TRBV5-6 combines with J gene TRBJ1-4, with D possibly matching TRBD1 (5 bases). There are 17 residues in the CDR3. Per germline, CDR1 SGHDT and CDR2 YYEEEE. The ends were cut back, 0 bases at V and 8 bases at J, with 20 bases in the middle.

The chain employs TRBV7-9 and TRBJ2-7, with 9 bases fitting TRBD1. Germline V gene lookup returns CDR1 SEHNR and CDR2 FQNEAQ (reference sequence). V lost 5 bases, J lost 4 bases, and 6 bases stayed unmatched. The CDR3 extends over 14 amino acids. CDR3 nucleotides: TGTGCCAGCAGCGCCGGGACAGGGCCTTACGAGCAGTACTTC. It encodes CASSAGTGPYEQYF.

V usage is TRBV6-6 and J usage is TRBJ2-2; 9 bases match TRBD2. From germline, CDR1 is MNHNY and CDR2 SVGAGI (reference sequence). CDR3 length equals 16 residues. The V segment lost 6 bases and the J segment 2 bases; nucleotides outside the gene matches: 7. CDR3 sequence reads: CASSPSGRRNTGELFF. DNA of the CDR3: TGTGCCAGCAGCCCAAGCGGGAGGAGAAACACCGGGGAGCTGTTTTTT.

The CDR3 loop is CASSRPGVSGNTIYF. The CDR3 DNA is TGTGCCAGCAGCCGCCCGGGGGTCTCTGGAAACACCATATATTTT. This chain joins TRBV11-2 and TRBJ1-3; D is possibly TRBD1 (5 bases). CDR1 and CDR2 (germline): SGHAT, FQNNGV. Trimming took off 5 bases at V and 0 bases at J, with 11 bases between the two ends. The CDR3 has 15 residues.

The table lists this clone with a count of one. V gene TRBV7-2 combines with J gene TRBJ2-7, with D perhaps matching TRBD2 (6 bases). The CDR3 contains 13 residues. Germline V CDR1 and CDR2: SGHTA, FQGNSA. Trimming shortened V by 4 bases and J by 6 bases, and 13 bases separated the two germline ends. CDR3 amino acids: CASSSGLRREQYF. The CDR3 nucleotides are TGTGCCAGCAGCTCTGGACTAAGGCGCGAGCAGTACTTC.

This chain connects TRBV4-3 to TRBJ2-1; perhaps TRBD2 as D (7 bases). The CDR3 has 13 amino acids. V gave up 4 bases and J gave up 7 bases, with 11 bases separating them. The germline V gene encodes CDR1 LGHNA and CDR2 YSLEER. CDR3 DNA: TGCGCCAGCAGCCTGGGGAGGGGGAATGAGCAGTTCTTC. Translation gives CASSLGRGNEQFF.

This clone was found many times. The chain has TRBV9 and TRBJ2-3; D is ambiguous. The CDR3 covers 15 residues. Germline loops: CDR1 SGDLS, CDR2 YYNGEE. V shed 3 bases and J shed 2 bases, with 13 bases lying between them. For the CDR3, the DNA is TGTGCCAGCAGCGAAATAGGGCTGGACACAGATACGCAGTATTTT. Residues: CASSEIGLDTDTQYF.

The chain is built from TRBV7-8 and TRBJ2-2; 9 positions agree with TRBD1. After removal of 5 bases from V and 8 bases from J, the junction contained 9 bases not matched to a gene. This CDR3 contains 15 residues. Germline V gene data show CDR1 as SGHVS and CDR2 as FQNEAQ. CDR3 loop: CASSVGGTGRGELFF. The CDR3 nucleotides are TGTGCCAGCAGCGTGGGAGGGACAGGGCGTGGGGAGCTGTTTTTT. The full variable domain, in which reference TRBV7-8 and TRBJ2-2 provide the parts outside the CDR3, is GAGVSQSPRYKVAKRGQDVALRCDPISGHVSLFWYQQALGQGPEFLTYFQNEAQLDKSGLPSDRFFAERPEGSVSTLKIQRTQQEDSAVYLCASSVGGTGRGELFFGEGSRLTVL.

The CDR3 here is CASSSLGDSEPSEQYF. The CDR3 nucleotides are TGCGCCAGCAGTTCGCTAGGGGACAGCGAACCCTCCGAGCAGTACTTC. The chain links TRBV5-1 to TRBJ2-7, with 7 bases identical to TRBD1. The CDR3 sequence is 16 residues long. The V segment lost 5 bases and the J segment 6 bases; nucleotides outside the gene matches: 17. Germline V gene lookup returns CDR1 SGHRS and CDR2 YFSETQ.

In its sample, this clone ranks as medium-sized. The CDR3 DNA follows: TGTGCCAGCTCAGGCCCGTCCCGTGAGACCCAGTACTTC. Its protein product is CASSGPSRETQYF. The chain links TRBV7-9 to TRBJ2-5; D call uncertain. Trimming took off 8 bases at V and 5 bases at J, with 15 bases between the two ends. Germline lookup yields CDR1 SEHNR and CDR2 FQNEAQ (reference sequence). The CDR3 extends over 13 amino acids. The full variable domain, its missing parts supplied by reference TRBV7-9 and TRBJ2-5, is DTGVSQNPRHKITKRGQNVTFRCDPISEHNRLYWYRQTLGQGPEFLTYFQNEAQLEKSRLLSDRFSAERPKGSFSTLEIQRTEQGDSAMYLCASSGPSRETQYFGPGTRLLVL.

This chain's CDR3 is CSVEVRVTEQFF. DNA of the CDR3: TGCAGCGTTGAAGTTAGAGTTACTGAGCAGTTCTTC. This sequence joins TRBV29-1 and TRBJ2-1; D is undetermined. This CDR3 region has 12 residues. Germline V gene data show CDR1 as SQVTM and CDR2 as ANQGSEA. Trimming removed 1 base at V and 9 bases at J, with 10 bases between.